This T cell receptor beta chain appears in the sequencing data of a study of blood T cell repertoires in COVID-19. Study in general: Acute-phase and convalescent COVID-19 samples originated in the United States, Italy and Spain. T cells, B-cell-depleted T cells, or PBMCs provided the cDNA or gDNA that served as material.

V was clipped by 3 bases and J by 0 bases, with 13 bases between them. Germline values: CDR1 ENHRY, CDR2 SYGVKD. This CDR3 is built from 16 residues. In the original workflow: Estimates of nucleated cell counts were drawn from the amplification of reference gene primers. The assay was immunoSEQ multiplex PCR, and TCRdb's table has in-frame clones only and misses some. D and trimming were read from the DNA, whereas the V and J calls and clone size are those reported in that table. The table lists around 200,000 clones, approximately 83% of them singletons. Sequencing input: peripheral blood. V is TRBV10-3 and J is TRBJ2-3; D is undetermined. This clonotype was obtained from a human donor with active or convalescent COVID-19. The donor label of this sample is uncertain. The CDR3 loop reads CAISDQFGSSTDTQYF. The CDR3 region has the DNA TGTGCCATCAGTGACCAGTTCGGGTCCAGCACAGATACGCAGTATTTT.